This is a list of T cell receptor beta chains from one sample in a study of T cell repertoires in cytomegalovirus infection. TCRdb itself ran the reads through MiXCR, one entry per CDR3 protein. The sample has roughly 760,000 distinct CDR3 sequences; 35% are singletons. Sequencing used PBMCs. Receptor source: a human donor in good health (CMV status not recorded). Some clones in this sample may be carry-over from other donors' samples. Both conserved end residues are part of each CDR3. D genes are given only for firm matches. Size tells how often a clone was seen (once, few, many) or the class of an expanded clone, and some rows leave it out.

>-|TRBJ1-6|15|TRBD1|TRBV6-6
TGTGCCAGCAGCCCCATGACAGGGAATAATTCACCCCTCCACTTT
CASSPMTGNNSPLHF
>few|TRBJ2-5|11|TRBD2|TRBV7-6
TGTGCCAGCAGCTTAGTAGGACTAGAGAGTTTC
CASSLVGLESF
>few|TRBJ1-5|14|-|TRBV12-3/TRBV12-4
TGTGCCAGCAGTTCATCGGCTAGCAATCAGCCCCAGCATTTT
CASSSSASNQPQHF
>-|TRBJ1-3|16|TRBD1|TRBV6-1
TGTGCCAGCACGGCAGGGGGGCTCGGCTCTGGAAACACCATATATTTT
CASTAGGLGSGNTIYF
>few|TRBJ1-2|14|-|TRBV12-3/TRBV12-4
TGTGCCAGCAGTTTACCCCCCGGGTTGGATGGCTACACCTTC
CASSLPPGLDGYTF
>-|TRBJ2-7|14|TRBD2|TRBV6-8
TGTGCCAGCAGTTACTCCAGCGGGACGACCGAGCAGTACTTC
CASSYSSGTTEQYF
>-|TRBJ1-1|14|-|TRBV5-8
TGTGCCAGCAGGTTCCCGGGTGTGACGACTGAAGCTTTCTTT
CASRFPGVTTEAFF
>many|TRBJ2-1|11|-|TRBV6-5
TGTGCCAGCAGGGAATACAATGAGCAGTTCTTC
CASREYNEQFF
>-|TRBJ1-3|15|-|TRBV19
TGTGCCAGTAGTATGTCCGGAGGCTCTGGAAACACCATATATTTT
CASSMSGGSGNTIYF
>few|TRBJ2-1|14|-|TRBV5-6
TGTGCCAGCAGCTTGCTGGGCTCCTACAATGAGCAGTTCTTC
CASSLLGSYNEQFF
>-|TRBJ2-7|15|-|TRBV5-5
TGTGCCAGCAGCTTGGGGCAGTTCAGCTCCTACGAGCAGTACTTC
CASSLGQFSSYEQYF
>few|TRBJ2-1|19|TRBD2|TRBV7-8
TGTGCCAGCAGCTCAGGGACTAGCGGGAGACGGTATGGACACAATGAGCAGTTCTTC
CASSSGTSGRRYGHNEQFF
>-|TRBJ2-1|16|-|TRBV6-2/TRBV6-3
TGTGCCAGCAGTGCCTCCGCAGGACGATCCTACAATGAGCAGTTCTTC
CASSASAGRSYNEQFF
>-|TRBJ1-2|14|TRBD1|TRBV7-6
TGTGCCAGCAGCTTAACAGGGGGCGGAGCTGGCTACACCTTC
CASSLTGGGAGYTF
>-|TRBJ2-7|17|TRBD2|TRBV5-1
TGCGCCAGCAGCTTGGCCGGTAGCGGGAGTAGTACCTACGAGCAGTACTTC
CASSLAGSGSSTYEQYF
>-|TRBJ2-3|12|-|TRBV6-1
TGTGCCAGCAGTTCCAGGGGAAATACGCAGTATTTT
CASSSRGNTQYF
>few|TRBJ1-2|14|TRBD1|TRBV7-9
TGTGCCAGCAGCTCTGGACAGGGTACGGGTGGCTACACCTTC
CASSSGQGTGGYTF
>-|TRBJ2-5|17|TRBD2|TRBV11-2
TGTGCCAGCAGCTCCCCCCCCGGGCTAGCGGGGAGAGAGACCCAGTACTTC
CASSSPPGLAGRETQYF
>-|TRBJ2-5|15|TRBD2|TRBV28
TGTGCCAGCAGTTGGGGGAGGGGAAATCAAGAGACCCAGTACTTC
CASSWGRGNQETQYF
>-|TRBJ2-7|13|-|TRBV20-1
TGCAGTGCTCAGAAGCAGGCTATCTACGAGCAGTACTTC
CSAQKQAIYEQYF
>-|TRBJ2-5|15|-|TRBV7-2
TGTGCCAGCAGCCGGACGGGGCAGCTCCAAGAGACCCAGTACTTC
CASSRTGQLQETQYF
>few|TRBJ2-6|15|-|TRBV27
TGTGCCAGCAGTTTATGGTTTTCTGGGGCCAACGTCCTGACTTTC
CASSLWFSGANVLTF
>-|TRBJ2-1|15|TRBD2|TRBV20-1
TGCAGTGCTATCGAACTAGCGACGAGCTACAATGAGCAGTTCTTC
CSAIELATSYNEQFF
>-|TRBJ1-1|16|-|TRBV28
TGTGCCAGCAGTTTATCGTCGTCAGAGGTGAACACTGAAGCTTTCTTT
CASSLSSSEVNTEAFF
>-|TRBJ2-7|14|-|TRBV7-9
TGTGCCAGCAGCTCCACGTATAACACCTACGAGCAGTACTTC
CASSSTYNTYEQYF
>-|TRBJ2-7|13|-|TRBV6-5
TGTGCCAGCAGTTCACCGTACTACTACGAGCAGTACTTC
CASSSPYYYEQYF
>-|TRBJ2-1|14|TRBD1|TRBV27
TGTGCCAGCAGTTTGGGTCAGGGGGTAGGGGAGCAGTTCTTC
CASSLGQGVGEQFF
>-|TRBJ1-1|13|-|TRBV12-3/TRBV12-4
TGTGCCAGCAGTTTCGGAGAGGGAACTGAAGCTTTCTTT
CASSFGEGTEAFF
>few|TRBJ2-4|16|-|TRBV28
TGTGCCAGCAGTCACAGACAGAGATTGATGAAATACATTCAGTACTTC
CASSHRQRLMKYIQYF
>-|TRBJ2-5|15|-|TRBV7-6
TGTGCCAGCAGCGCCAGGGAGTCGCTCCAAGAGACCCAGTACTTC
CASSARESLQETQYF
>many|TRBJ2-7|15|TRBD2|TRBV7-8
TGTGCCAGCAGCTCCCTAGCGGGACGCTCCTACGAGCAGTACTTC
CASSSLAGRSYEQYF
>-|TRBJ2-7|15|-|TRBV7-8
TGTGCCAGCAGCTTAGCGCGGACTACTTCCTACGAGCAGTACTTC
CASSLARTTSYEQYF
>-|TRBJ1-5|15|-|TRBV20-1
TGCAGTGCTAGCCCACGGGGGACAACCAATCAGCCCCAGCATTTT
CSASPRGTTNQPQHF
>few|TRBJ2-3|13|TRBD2|TRBV25-1
TGTGCCAGCGGACTAGCGGGGGCAGATACGCAGTATTTT
CASGLAGADTQYF
>-|TRBJ1-2|12|-|TRBV19
TGTGCCAGTAGTGGGGCCTATCAGGGCTACACCTTC
CASSGAYQGYTF
>-|TRBJ1-1|15|-|TRBV6-2/TRBV6-3
TGTTCCAGCAGTTACCAACCAGGCCCGAACACTGAAGCTTTCTTT
CSSSYQPGPNTEAFF
>-|TRBJ2-1|18|TRBD2|TRBV19
TGTGCCAGTAGTATAGATCCTCTACTAGCGGTTACCTACAATGAGCAGTTCTTC
CASSIDPLLAVTYNEQFF
>-|TRBJ2-3|16|-|TRBV6-1
TGTGCCAACATTGCCCGGGACCGAACTTACACAGATACGCAGTATTTT
CANIARDRTYTDTQYF
>few|TRBJ2-3|17|TRBD2|TRBV5-4
TGTGCCAGCAGCTTGGGCCAGCGGGGGGCCGCGGCAGATACGCAGTATTTT
CASSLGQRGAAADTQYF
>once|TRBJ2-2|18|TRBD2|TRBV27
TGTGCCAGCAGTCCCCCCGTAGGAGCGGGGAAGGGCACCGGGGAGCTGTTTTTT
CASSPPVGAGKGTGELFF
>-|TRBJ2-3|16|TRBD1|TRBV11-2
TGTGCCAGCAGCTTAGAGGGAGACAGGGGCGCAGATACGCAGTATTTT
CASSLEGDRGADTQYF
>-|TRBJ1-2|14|-|TRBV10-3
TGTGCCATCAGCTCACAGGGTAAAGAGGATGGCTACACCTTC
CAISSQGKEDGYTF
>many|TRBJ1-1|14|-|TRBV7-8
TGTGCCAGCAGCCCCGTGGGGCAGGGCACTGAAGCTTTCTTT
CASSPVGQGTEAFF
>-|TRBJ2-5|11|-|TRBV29-1
TGCAGCGTTCCCAGGGGAGAGACCCAGTACTTC
CSVPRGETQYF
>few|TRBJ1-1|15|-|TRBV25-1
TGTGCCAGCAGTGAATCCATGACGGGGGGAATTGAAGCTTTCTTT
CASSESMTGGIEAFF
>few|TRBJ1-2|15|-|TRBV4-2
TGTGCCAGCAGCCAAGATTGGGCGTCTAACTATGGCTACACCTTC
CASSQDWASNYGYTF
>few|TRBJ1-5|13|-|TRBV12-3/TRBV12-4
TGTGCCAGCAGTGACGGCCTAAATCAGCCCCAGCATTTT
CASSDGLNQPQHF
>-|TRBJ2-7|16|TRBD1|TRBV11-3
TGTGCCAGCAGCTTAGGTCACCGACAGGGATACTACGAGCAGTACTTC
CASSLGHRQGYYEQYF
>-|TRBJ1-6|17|-|TRBV6-6
TGTGCCAGCAGTTACTTCCAGGGGATGGGAAATAATTCACCCCTCCACTTT
CASSYFQGMGNNSPLHF
>few|TRBJ2-3|16|-|TRBV10-3
TGTGCCATCAGTGAGTCCTGGCGAAGTAGCACAGATACGCAGTATTTT
CAISESWRSSTDTQYF
>few|TRBJ1-2|15|-|TRBV7-2
TGTGCCAGCAGCTACGACAGGAAATGGTACGATGGCTACACCTTC
CASSYDRKWYDGYTF
>few|TRBJ2-7|16|TRBD2|TRBV27
TGTGCCAGCAGTTCCTTCGACCTAGCGGGAAGAGGCGAGCAGTACTTC
CASSSFDLAGRGEQYF
>-|TRBJ2-1|19|TRBD2|TRBV15
TGTGCCACCAGCAGAGATCTACTAGCGGGAGATCTGACCTACAATGAGCAGTTCTTC
CATSRDLLAGDLTYNEQFF
>once|TRBJ2-1|18|-|TRBV19
TGTGCCAGTAGTATAGACGGGCGCCGGGGAAGAAAATACAATGAGCAGTTCTTC
CASSIDGRRGRKYNEQFF